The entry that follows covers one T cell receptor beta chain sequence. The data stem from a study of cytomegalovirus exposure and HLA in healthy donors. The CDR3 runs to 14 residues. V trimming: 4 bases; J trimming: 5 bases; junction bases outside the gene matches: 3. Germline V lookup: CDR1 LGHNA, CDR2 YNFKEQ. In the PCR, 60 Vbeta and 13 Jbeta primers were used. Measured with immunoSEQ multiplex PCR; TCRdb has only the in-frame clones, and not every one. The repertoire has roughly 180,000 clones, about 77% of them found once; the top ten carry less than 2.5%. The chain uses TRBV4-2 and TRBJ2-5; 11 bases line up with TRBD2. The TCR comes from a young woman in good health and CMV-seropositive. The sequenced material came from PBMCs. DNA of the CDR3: TGTGCCAGCAGCCGTAGCGGGGGGGATGAGACCCAGTACTTC. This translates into CASSRSGGDETQYF.